The 6 T cell receptor beta chains below were found in one sample sequenced in a study of cytomegalovirus exposure and HLA in healthy donors. This PCR relied on a set of 60 Vbeta primers and 13 Jbeta primers. Sequencing was performed with immunoSEQ multiplex PCR; in TCRdb, only in-frame clones are kept and a portion is missing. The sample has some 160,000 clones, 76% seen once. The sequenced sample consisted of PBMCs. The source of these receptors is a woman in her thirties or forties in good health and CMV-seronegative.

This clone has a handful of counts. The chain recombines TRBV5-1 with TRBJ2-5; D call uncertain. Germline CDR1 is SGHRS and CDR2 is YFSETQ. V was pared by 4 bases and J by 1 base, with 17 bases between. The CDR3 has 16 amino acids. The CDR3 is CASSRSFFTGQETQYF. In DNA, the CDR3 is TGCGCCAGCAGCCGCTCCTTTTTCACTGGCCAAGAGACCCAGTACTTC.

This sequence joins TRBV5-1 and TRBJ2-5; 10 bases fit TRBD1. The CDR3 is made up of 15 amino acids. V lost 0 bases and J lost 3; bases outside the gene matches: 2. Germline V gene data show CDR1 as SGHRS and CDR2 as YFSETQ. The CDR3 here is CASSLAGTGEETQYF. CDR3 bases: TGCGCCAGCAGCTTGGCTGGGACAGGGGAAGAGACCCAGTACTTC. Combining the CDR3 with reference TRBV5-1 and TRBJ2-5 gives the whole variable domain KAGVTQTPRYLIKTRGQQVTLSCSPISGHRSVSWYQQTPGQGLQFLFEYFSETQRNKGNFPGRFSGRQFSNSRSEMNVSTLELGDSALYLCASSLAGTGEETQYFGPGTRLLVL.

The V call is TRBV18, the J call TRBJ1-6; 7 nucleotides agree with TRBD1. CDR1 and CDR2 from the germline V gene are KGHSH and LQKENI. The CDR3 covers 16 residues. V lost 3 bases and J lost 9; bases outside the gene matches: 11. CDR3 amino acids: CASSPERSGGSSPLHF. The CDR3, as DNA: TGTGCCAGCTCACCGGAGCGGTCAGGGGGGAGTTCACCCCTCCACTTT.

The V and J genes are TRBV29-1 and TRBJ2-7; 7 bases agree with TRBD2. Germline trimming cut 7 bases from V and 2 bases from J; bases unmatched to any gene: 8. CDR3 length: 13 amino acids. Germline V gene lookup returns CDR1 SQVTM and CDR2 ANQGSEA. This CDR3 is CSAMGGVTYEQYF. CDR3 coding DNA: TGCAGCGCCATGGGGGGGGTGACCTACGAGCAGTACTTC.

The rearrangement uses TRBV6-1 and TRBJ2-3, with 12 bases identical to TRBD1. Germline loops: CDR1 MNHNS, CDR2 SASEGT. The length of the CDR3 is 15 residues. After removal of 6 bases from V and 4 bases from J, the junction contained 5 bases not matched to a gene. The CDR3 loop is CASRPRDRGPDTQYF. In DNA form, the CDR3 reads TGTGCCAGCAGACCCCGGGACAGGGGGCCAGATACGCAGTATTTT.

This clone has a handful of counts. The chain carries TRBV7-7 and TRBJ2-6; a possible D gene is TRBD2 (6 bases). This CDR3 is 17 amino acids long. V dropped 5 bases and J dropped 1 base, with 15 bases sitting between them. Germline V CDR1 and CDR2: SSHAT, FNYEAQ (reference sequence). The CDR3 region has the DNA TGTGCCAGCAGCCCCATTCCGGGGAGGTCTGGGGCCAACGTCCTGACTTTC. This codes for CASSPIPGRSGANVLTF.